A selection of T cell receptor beta chains follows, all from one sample in a study of tissue T cells after allogeneic stem cell transplantation. The data were produced by immunoSEQ multiplex PCR, yet TCRdb's version contains in-frame clones alone and is incomplete. Of about 40,000 clones in the sample, 80% to 95% were seen once. The material sequenced was blood, taken before transplantation. The receptors stem from a woman aged 35 to 70 who later had graft-versus-host disease after an allogeneic stem cell transplant. The conserved cysteine and the conserved F or W are not part of the CDR3 here. Fields, in order: D gene, J gene, V gene, CDR3 protein. The D gene is left open where the match is weak.

D: NA; J: TRBJ1-6; V: TRBV28; CDR3: ASTDNSPLH
D: NA; J: TRBJ2-3; V: TRBV5-4; CDR3: ASSSYTDTQY
D: NA; J: TRBJ2-7; V: TRBV5-1; CDR3: ASSLAAGTPRDEQY
D: TRBD2; J: TRBJ2-1; V: TRBV7-8; CDR3: ASSQASGSYNEQF
D: TRBD1; J: TRBJ2-5; V: TRBV5-1; CDR3: ASSLAGGPRETQY
D: NA; J: TRBJ1-1; V: TRBV28; CDR3: ATKRGGASTEAF
D: TRBD1; J: TRBJ2-2; V: TRBV7-8; CDR3: ASSSERQGNTGELF
D: NA; J: TRBJ2-1; V: TRBV18; CDR3: ASSPGAQMNEQF
D: NA; J: TRBJ1-1; V: TRBV19; CDR3: ASSVGSTEAF
D: NA; J: TRBJ1-1; V: TRBV28; CDR3: ASSWGGVAF
D: TRBD1; J: TRBJ1-5; V: TRBV7-2; CDR3: ASSWGTVGQPQH
D: NA; J: TRBJ2-1; V: TRBV5-5; CDR3: ASSAAVRDTEQF
D: NA; J: TRBJ1-1; V: TRBV18; CDR3: ASSLKGGGTEAF
D: NA; J: TRBJ2-1; V: TRBV18; CDR3: ASSPDREQF
D: NA; J: TRBJ1-1; V: TRBV19; CDR3: ASSGGRTDTEAF
D: NA; J: TRBJ2-1; V: TRBV19; CDR3: ASSRGFYNEQF
D: NA; J: TRBJ2-1; V: TRBV11-2; CDR3: ASSRTNPQF
D: TRBD2; J: TRBJ2-7; V: TRBV13; CDR3: ASSWGAGDRSYEQY
D: NA; J: TRBJ2-1; V: TRBV11-2; CDR3: ASSILAILDNEQF
D: TRBD1; J: TRBJ1-5; V: TRBV7-8; CDR3: ASSPWDRRSNQPQH
D: NA; J: TRBJ2-5; V: TRBV27; CDR3: ASSTKTGFVRETQY
D: TRBD1; J: TRBJ1-1; V: TRBV29-1; CDR3: SVPPGQVMNTEAF
D: NA; J: TRBJ2-7; V: TRBV5-1; CDR3: ASSLAPYRVGYEQY
D: TRBD2; J: TRBJ2-3; V: TRBV5-1; CDR3: ASTLIPTGTRTDTQY
D: NA; J: TRBJ2-3; V: TRBV6-1; CDR3: ASSEASGLTDTQY
D: NA; J: TRBJ2-5; V: TRBV4-2; CDR3: ASSQDGTSETQY
D: NA; J: TRBJ1-2; V: TRBV30; CDR3: AWSVVEGVGYT
D: TRBD2; J: TRBJ2-2; V: TRBV19; CDR3: ASSTLAGVIGELF
D: TRBD2; J: TRBJ2-7; V: TRBV11-3; CDR3: ASSPSGGSSYEQY
D: NA; J: TRBJ1-2; V: TRBV12-3/TRBV12-4; CDR3: ASSFGGDDGYT
D: TRBD1; J: TRBJ2-5; V: TRBV4-2; CDR3: ASSQGQGVRGETQY
D: NA; J: TRBJ2-7; V: TRBV28; CDR3: ASSLYRAAAYEQY
D: NA; J: TRBJ2-4; V: TRBV5-6; CDR3: ASSSSLGTRGDIQY
D: NA; J: TRBJ2-7; V: TRBV3-1/TRBV3-2; CDR3: ASSPPGFYGEQY
D: TRBD1; J: TRBJ1-4; V: TRBV11-2; CDR3: ASSVNRGLLF
D: TRBD1; J: TRBJ2-7; V: TRBV18; CDR3: ASSPIVRDRVDEQY
D: NA; J: TRBJ1-5; V: TRBV4-1; CDR3: ASSQEAPFGQGVQPQH
D: NA; J: TRBJ1-3; V: TRBV2; CDR3: ASSEGKSGNTIY
D: NA; J: TRBJ1-1; V: TRBV18; CDR3: ASSPPVSTEAF
D: TRBD2; J: TRBJ2-3; V: TRBV20-1; CDR3: SASKASGGTDTQY
D: NA; J: TRBJ1-5; V: TRBV6-2/TRBV6-3; CDR3: ASSYKQATDFYSNQPQH
D: NA; J: TRBJ2-5; V: TRBV4-3; CDR3: ASSQVDTGLLVTQY
D: TRBD1; J: TRBJ2-7; V: TRBV5-1; CDR3: ASSLDRQGKNEQY
D: TRBD2; J: TRBJ2-2; V: TRBV7-6; CDR3: ASSLVGGLATGELF
D: NA; J: TRBJ2-5; V: TRBV18; CDR3: ASSGGRGQTQY
D: TRBD1; J: TRBJ1-4; V: TRBV30; CDR3: AWSGGLGTGYEKLF
D: NA; J: TRBJ2-5; V: TRBV12-5; CDR3: ASGTVLGWETQY
D: TRBD1; J: TRBJ2-7; V: TRBV6-5; CDR3: ASRTGQGIYEQY